The 26 T cell receptor beta chains below all came from one sample that was sequenced in a study of early T cells in non-severe SARS-CoV-2 infection. TCRdb processed the 5' RACE reads anew with MiXCR; each CDR3 protein has one entry. The data show under 45,000 distinct CDR3 sequences, 5% to 5.5% seen once. This specimen was whole blood, taken at baseline. Source of these receptors: an adult who was a healthcare worker with PCR-confirmed SARS-CoV-2 infection or an uninfected control (not recorded which).

This clonotype was observed at least ten times. This chain links TRBV5-8 with TRBJ2-7; 11 nucleotides agree with TRBD1. The CDR3 loop spans 15 amino acids. V was clipped by 3 bases and J by 3 bases; unmatched bases: 5. CDR1 and CDR2 from the germline V gene are SGHTS and YDEGEE. The CDR3 spells CASSSPGQGVYEQYV. CDR3 sequence (DNA): TGTGCCAGCAGCTCACCGGGACAGGGGGTCTACGAGCAGTACGTC.

This clonotype was seen ten or more times. The chain carries TRBV6-5 and TRBJ2-1; possible D gene TRBD1, 5 bases. CDR1 MNHEY and CDR2 SVGAGI come from the germline V gene. Trimming removed 5 bases at V and 3 bases at J, with 17 bases between. This CDR3 contains 16 residues. The CDR3 DNA reads TGTGCCAGCAGTAGCCCGAGCGATAGGGGCTACAATGAGCAGTTCTTC. It specifies CASSSPSDRGYNEQFF.

The sample holds a few counts of this clonotype. This chain links TRBV9 with TRBJ2-1; TRBD2 matches at 9 bases. J lost 5 bases, V lost 3 bases, and 3 bases had no gene match. Germline CDR1 and CDR2: SGDLS and YYNGEE. CDR3 length: 14 residues. The CDR3 loop reads CASSARLADNEQFF. CDR3 sequence (DNA): TGTGCCAGCAGCGCCCGACTAGCGGACAATGAGCAGTTCTTC.

The table lists this clonotype with a few counts. This rearrangement joins TRBV18 to TRBJ1-1; D uncertain. Trimming stripped 0 bases from V and 3 bases from J, with 14 bases between. The CDR3 spans 16 residues. The germline V gene encodes CDR1 KGHSH and CDR2 LQKENI. CDR3 residues: CASSPPTWRKDTEAFF. As DNA, the CDR3 is TGTGCCAGCTCACCACCCACGTGGAGGAAGGACACTGAAGCTTTCTTT.

This clonotype was seen repeatedly, ten times or more. The chain couples TRBV12-3 or TRBV12-4 to TRBJ1-2, with a weak D call TRBD1 (6 bases). The CDR3 is 14 residues long. Between the trimmed V and J ends, which lost 10 bases and 4 bases, there was a span of 19 bases. The CDR3 spells CATMVQGRVYGYTF. The CDR3 nucleotides read TGTGCCACCATGGTACAGGGTCGGGTCTATGGCTACACCTTC.

This clonotype was recorded many times. V is TRBV19 and J is TRBJ2-1; TRBD2 agrees at 12 bases. CDR3 size: 15 residues. The ends lost 3 bases at V and 9 bases at J; junction bases unmatched: 6. The germline CDR1 and CDR2 sequences are LNHDA and SQIVND (reference sequence). The CDR3 DNA is TGTGCCAGTAGTATGGAAGGGGGACTAGCGGGTGAGCAGTTCTTC. Its protein product is CASSMEGGLAGEQFF. Using reference TRBV19 and TRBJ2-1 for the parts outside the CDR3, the full variable domain is DGGITQSPKYLFRKEGQNVTLSCEQNLNHDAMYWYRQDPGQGLRLIYYSQIVNDFQKGDIAEGYSVSREKKESFPLTVTSAQKNPTAFYLCASSMEGGLAGEQFFGPGTRLTVL.

In its sample, this clonotype was seen a few times. V and J are TRBV14 and TRBJ2-3; maybe TRBD1 (6 bases). CDR1 and CDR2 (germline): SGHDN, FVKESK. V was pared by 0 bases and J by 2 bases, with 9 bases between. The CDR3 has 15 amino acids. The CDR3 DNA reads as TGTGCCAGCAGCCAAGATTGGGGGCCCACAGATACGCAGTATTTT. Protein: CASSQDWGPTDTQYF.

This clonotype showed up many times. The chain employs TRBV18 and TRBJ1-5; 9 bases agree with TRBD1. Germline CDR1 is KGHSH and CDR2 is LQKENI. The CDR3 sequence is 16 residues long. After removal of 6 bases from V and 7 bases from J, the junction contained 13 bases not matched to a gene. The CDR3 DNA reads as TGTGCCAGCTCGAATATACAGGGGGCTGGAGGACAGCCCCAGCATTTT. It translates to CASSNIQGAGGQPQHF.

This clonotype was observed many times. This chain joins TRBV29-1 and TRBJ2-1, with 7 bases matching TRBD2. CDR1 is SQVTM and CDR2 is ANQGSEA in the germline V gene. The CDR3 runs 15 residues. V lost 6 bases, J lost 0 bases, and 8 bases stayed unmatched. The CDR3 loop reads CSVRKAGLSYNEQFF. As DNA, the CDR3 is TGCAGCGTACGAAAAGCGGGACTCTCCTACAATGAGCAGTTCTTC.

This sequence joins TRBV7-2 and TRBJ2-1; no definite D call. V was cut by 2 bases and J by 15 bases, with 14 bases left in between. CDR1 and CDR2 (germline): SGHTA, FQGNSA. There are 12 residues in the CDR3. The DNA for the CDR3 is TGTGCCAGCAGCTTACACCTAACCGGTTGGTTCTTC. Protein sequence: CASSLHLTGWFF.

This clonotype occurred many times. The V call is TRBV6-5, the J call TRBJ1-1, with D tentatively TRBD1 (6 bases). Trimming pared 2 bases from V and 1 base from J, leaving 14 bases between. The germline CDR1 and CDR2 sequences are MNHEY and SVGAGI. The CDR3 contains 16 residues. CDR3: CASSYRSGAPNTEAFF. CDR3 bases: TGTGCCAGCAGTTACAGGTCAGGGGCTCCGAACACTGAAGCTTTCTTT.

This clonotype has at least ten counts. This sequence joins TRBV3-1 and TRBJ2-7; D not resolved. The CDR3 has 12 residues. Between the trimmed V and J ends, which lost 0 bases and 10 bases, there was a span of 10 bases. Germline V lookup: CDR1 LGHDT, CDR2 YNNKEL (reference sequence). The CDR3 sequence: CASSQDSHLQYF. Written as DNA, the CDR3 is TGTGCCAGCAGCCAAGATTCACACCTTCAGTACTTC.

About this clonotype: A clone one base away is much larger, so this may be a read error. The chain carries TRBV20-1 and TRBJ2-1; tentatively, D is TRBD2 (5 bases). Trimming took 3 bases from V and 4 from J, leaving 16 bases between them. The CDR3 is 15 residues long. Germline V gene lookup returns CDR1 DFQATT and CDR2 SNEGSKA (reference sequence). CDR3 nucleotides: TGCAGTGCTAGGGGTATGGCGGGCGGTTACAATGAGCAGTTCTTC. It yields the protein CSARGMAGGYNEQFF.

Many counts were recorded for this clonotype. The rearrangement links TRBV27 to TRBJ2-1, with 10 bases identical to TRBD1. The trim removed 3 bases at V and 8 bases at J, leaving 4 bases unmatched. CDR3 length equals 14 residues. CDR1 and CDR2 (germline): MNHEY, SMNVEV (reference sequence). CDR3 DNA sequence: TGTGCCAGCAGTTTGACAGGGGGCGTGTATGAGCAGTTCTTC. This codes for CASSLTGGVYEQFF.

This clonotype was picked up many times. V is TRBV28 and J is TRBJ1-6; TRBD1 might be the D (6 bases). Trimming shortened V by 7 bases and J by 9 bases, and 22 bases separated the two germline ends. This CDR3 spans 16 amino acids. Germline CDR1 and CDR2: MDHEN and SYDVKM. DNA of the CDR3: TGTGCCAGCAAGACTCAGGGACAAGGGAGATCTTCACCCCTCCACTTT. It is translated as CASKTQGQGRSSPLHF.

The J gene is TRBJ2-3, the V gene TRBV6-5; 10 positions match TRBD1. The V segment lost 4 bases and the J segment 4 bases; nucleotides outside the gene matches: 2. The length of the CDR3 is 14 residues. In germline, CDR1 is MNHEY, CDR2 SVGAGI. The CDR3 loop reads CASSSTGGSDTQYF. The CDR3 region has the DNA TGTGCCAGCAGTTCGACAGGGGGCTCAGATACGCAGTATTTT.

CDR3 sequence: CASSSGTGGDTQYF. The CDR3 DNA reads TGTGCCAGCTCATCGGGGACTGGGGGCGATACGCAGTATTTT. The chain combines TRBV18 with TRBJ2-3; TRBD1 or TRBD2 may be the D gene (6 bases each). V was clipped by 5 bases and J by 6 bases, with 15 bases between them. CDR1 KGHSH and CDR2 LQKENI come from the germline V gene. The CDR3 sequence is 14 residues long. The entire variable domain, with the rest obtained from reference TRBV18 and TRBJ2-3, is as follows: NAGVMQNPRHLVRRRGQEARLRCSPMKGHSHVYWYRQLPEEGLKFMVYLQKENIIDESGMPKERFSAEFPKEGPSILRIQQVVRGDSAAYFCASSSGTGGDTQYFGPGTRLTVL.

The chain links TRBV6-5 to TRBJ2-5, with 10 bases matching TRBD1. The V gene's germline CDR1 is MNHEY and CDR2 SVGAGI. Trimming took 6 bases from V and 6 from J; bases not matched to a gene: 10. CDR3 length equals 15 residues. CDR3 nucleotide sequence: TGTGCCAGCAGCTCCACCGGGACAGGGGAAAAGACCCAGTACTTC. Translating gives CASSSTGTGEKTQYF.

This clonotype was detected many times. The chain carries TRBV10-1 and TRBJ2-7, with 9 bases that match TRBD1. CDR3 length: 13 amino acids. V shed 6 bases, J shed 5 bases, and the junction held 5 bases outside the gene matches. CDR1 WNHNN and CDR2 SYGVQD come from the germline V gene (reference sequence). In DNA, the CDR3 is TGCGCCAGCAGAAGGACAGGGGAGGACGAGCAGTACGTC. This encodes CASRRTGEDEQYV.

Ten or more counts support this clonotype. This rearrangement joins TRBV6-5 to TRBJ2-2; 10 bases match TRBD2. Germline CDR1 and CDR2: MNHEY and SVGAGI. There are 18 residues in the CDR3. V trimming: 0 bases; J trimming: 5 bases; junction bases outside the gene matches: 9. The CDR3 DNA reads as TGTGCCAGCAGTTACTCCCTCGGGCTAGCGGGAGAAACCGGGGAGCTGTTTTTT. Encoded protein: CASSYSLGLAGETGELFF.

This clonotype was found many times. This chain uses TRBV5-1 with TRBJ2-3; no clear D. There are 14 residues in the CDR3. The V and J ends lost 0 bases and 4 bases respectively, with 9 bases between them. Germline V gene sequence: CDR1 SGHRS, CDR2 YFSETQ. CDR3 sequence reads: CASSLDGFADTQYF. CDR3 nucleotide sequence: TGCGCCAGCAGCTTGGATGGGTTCGCAGATACGCAGTATTTT.

This clonotype was detected a few times. V is TRBV14 and J is TRBJ2-1; D remains unclear. Germline loops: CDR1 SGHDN, CDR2 FVKESK. CDR3 length: 16 residues. Trimming cost V 0 bases and J 3 bases, with 12 bases left between them. Written as DNA, the CDR3 is TGTGCCAGCAGCCAAGAGAACCGACGTTTCTACAATGAGCAGTTCTTC. Amino acid sequence: CASSQENRRFYNEQFF. Full variable domain (missing parts from reference TRBV14 and TRBJ2-1): EAGVTQFPSHSVIEKGQTVTLRCDPISGHDNLYWYRRVMGKEIKFLLHFVKESKQDESGMPNNRFLAERTGGTYSTLKVQPAELEDSGVYFCASSQENRRFYNEQFFGPGTRLTVL.

This clonotype was observed many times. This chain uses TRBV15 with TRBJ1-1; a weak D match, TRBD1 (5 bases). CDR1 and CDR2 (germline): LNHNV, YYDKDF (reference sequence). CDR3 length: 13 amino acids. Trimming left V 1 base short and J 10 bases short, with 13 bases between. The CDR3 DNA is TGTGCCACCAGCAGAGGTGGGCAGGGAGGAGCTTTCTTT. Its protein is CATSRGGQGGAFF.

This clonotype occurred many times. The chain employs TRBV9 and TRBJ1-2, with D maybe TRBD1 (5 bases). Germline CDR1 SGDLS, CDR2 YYNGEE. Trimming took 4 bases from V and 0 from J, leaving 13 bases between them. The CDR3 loop spans 15 amino acids. This CDR3 reads CASSPADRANYGYTF. The CDR3 DNA reads as TGTGCCAGCAGCCCGGCAGACAGAGCTAACTATGGCTACACCTTC.

V usage is TRBV28 and J usage is TRBJ2-3; no reliable D call. CDR1 and CDR2 from the germline V gene are MDHEN and SYDVKM. This CDR3 spans 13 amino acids. The V and J ends lost 7 bases and 0 bases respectively, with 8 bases between them. The CDR3 DNA reads TGTGCCAGCATGGCGGATAGCACAGATACGCAGTATTTT. Translating gives CASMADSTDTQYF.

This clonotype was counted at least ten times. The chain links TRBV7-2 to TRBJ2-6; D is unresolved. The CDR3 totals 17 residues. V was shortened by 2 bases and J by 2 bases, with 13 bases between the two germline ends. The V gene's germline CDR1 is SGHTA and CDR2 FQGNSA. The CDR3 nucleotides are TGTGCCAGCAGCTTAAGGACCAGCCCCCCTGGGGCCAACGTCCTGACTTTC. Translating gives CASSLRTSPPGANVLTF.